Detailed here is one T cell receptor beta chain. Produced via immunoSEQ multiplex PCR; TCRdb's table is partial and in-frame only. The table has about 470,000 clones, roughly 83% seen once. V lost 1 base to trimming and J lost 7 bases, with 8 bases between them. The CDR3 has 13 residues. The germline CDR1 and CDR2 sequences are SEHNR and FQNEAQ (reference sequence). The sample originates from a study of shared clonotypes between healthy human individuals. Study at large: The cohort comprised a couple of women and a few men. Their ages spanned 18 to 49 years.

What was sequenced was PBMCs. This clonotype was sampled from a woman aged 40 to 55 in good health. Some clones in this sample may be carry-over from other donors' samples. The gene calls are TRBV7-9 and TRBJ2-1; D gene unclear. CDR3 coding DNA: TGTGCCAGCAGCTTAGGGGGTTGGAATGAGCAGTTCTTC. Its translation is CASSLGGWNEQFF.